This T cell receptor beta chain originates from a study of blood T cell repertoires in COVID-19. Overall study: Collection of acute and convalescent COVID-19 samples took place in the United States, Italy and Spain.

This CDR3 is 15 amino acids long. Germline V gene data show CDR1 as SGHVS and CDR2 as FNYEAQ. Trimming took 5 bases from V and 1 from J, leaving 14 bases between them. How the authors handled the data: Quantification of nucleated cells was approximated via reference gene primer amplification. Libraries were prepared by immunoSEQ multiplex PCR; TCRdb keeps only in-frame clonotypes and omits some of them. That table furnishes V, J and clone size, whereas the DNA furnished D and trimming. The data hold more than 200,000 clones, with roughly four fifths observed a single time. A Seattle source enrolled patients during active infection and followed them longitudinally.

This sequence joins TRBV7-6 and TRBJ1-1, with a tentative D call TRBD1 (5 bases). The sequenced sample was peripheral blood. This TCR was sampled from a woman older than 75 with COVID-19, enrolled during active disease. CDR3 sequence: CASSQFDSPNTEAFF. CDR3 DNA: TGTGCCAGCAGCCAATTCGACAGTCCGAACACTGAAGCTTTCTTT.